This entry describes one T cell receptor (beta chain). What it binds is unknown. Germline CDR1 is MGHDK and CDR2 is SYGVNS. The CDR3 extends over 13 amino acids. The sample belongs to a study of shared clonotypes between healthy human individuals. Some 27,000 T cell genomes, or roughly 200 ng DNA, went into the sorted-subset replicate PCRs. Sequencing used immunoSEQ multiplex PCR; TCRdb keeps in-frame clones, though not all of them. The repertoire has 2,500,000 or so clones, roughly 93% of them found once; the top ten carry about 0.34%. Study-level points and caveats: Among donors, clonotype sharing was expected to be affected by sequencing depth.

The chain couples TRBV25-1 to TRBJ2-5; 8 positions agree with TRBD1. The DNA end favors TRBJ2-7, so the J call may be wrong. The receptor was isolated from a man aged 18 to 30 in good health. Some clones in this sample may be carry-over from other donors' samples. Sequenced sample: naive CD4+ T cells from PBMCs. As to subset: CD45RA+ positively selected. The CDR3 reads CASGDRGSYEQYF. The CDR3 DNA sequence: TGTGCCAGCGGAGACAGGGGATCCTACGAGCAGTACTTC.